Described below is a single TCR beta chain sequence and its context. Its matching antigen is unknown. This entry belongs to a study of cytomegalovirus exposure and HLA in healthy donors. About the study: Unique TCR beta sequences numbering around 110 million came from 190 million or so T cells in an earlier analysis.

The length of the CDR3 is 16 residues. V shed 4 bases and J 1 base; nucleotides not matched to a gene: 5. The germline V gene encodes CDR1 MNHEY and CDR2 SMNVEV (reference sequence). General study points: CMV antigen specificity was confirmed in vitro for a few CMV-associated chains. The study found most TCR sequences rare, yet found some public TCRs in many donors. Among the sequence variants, a highly shared cluster was likely an artifact of sequencing.

With 60 Vbeta and 13 Jbeta primers, the PCR was carried out. Some clones are missing from TCRdb's copy, which holds only in-frame ones; the method was immunoSEQ multiplex PCR. Of 110,000 to 150,000 clones listed, more than 60% are singletons. The rearrangement uses TRBV27 and TRBJ2-3, with 10 bases aligning to TRBD1. The specimen was PBMCs. The TCR sequence derives from a man aged 40-55 years in good health and CMV-seronegative. The CDR3 is CASSWGQGTRTDTQYF. The CDR3 DNA follows: TGTGCCAGCAGTTGGGGACAGGGGACTCGCACAGATACGCAGTATTTT.